This TCR beta chain was profiled in a study of shared clonotypes between healthy human individuals. This clone was seen a single time. Samples left unsorted employed approximately 83 million PBMCs for genomic DNA. The authors sequenced unsorted PBMC DNA on ten immunoSEQ deep assay plates. Sequencing used immunoSEQ multiplex PCR; TCRdb keeps in-frame clones, though not all of them. This table has about 470,000 clones, roughly three quarters appearing once. This CDR3 spans 13 amino acids. Germline assignment: CDR1 SGHRS and CDR2 YFSETQ. V was cut by 4 bases and J by 6 bases, with 11 bases left in between.

This sequence originates from a middle-aged woman in good health. Some clones in this sample may be carry-over from other donors' samples. Sequenced material: PBMCs. V and J are TRBV5-1 and TRBJ1-3, with a possible D match to TRBD1 (5 bases). CDR3 nucleotides: TGCGCCAGCAGCCAGGGCGGGGAAAACACCATATATTTT. It codes for CASSQGGENTIYF.